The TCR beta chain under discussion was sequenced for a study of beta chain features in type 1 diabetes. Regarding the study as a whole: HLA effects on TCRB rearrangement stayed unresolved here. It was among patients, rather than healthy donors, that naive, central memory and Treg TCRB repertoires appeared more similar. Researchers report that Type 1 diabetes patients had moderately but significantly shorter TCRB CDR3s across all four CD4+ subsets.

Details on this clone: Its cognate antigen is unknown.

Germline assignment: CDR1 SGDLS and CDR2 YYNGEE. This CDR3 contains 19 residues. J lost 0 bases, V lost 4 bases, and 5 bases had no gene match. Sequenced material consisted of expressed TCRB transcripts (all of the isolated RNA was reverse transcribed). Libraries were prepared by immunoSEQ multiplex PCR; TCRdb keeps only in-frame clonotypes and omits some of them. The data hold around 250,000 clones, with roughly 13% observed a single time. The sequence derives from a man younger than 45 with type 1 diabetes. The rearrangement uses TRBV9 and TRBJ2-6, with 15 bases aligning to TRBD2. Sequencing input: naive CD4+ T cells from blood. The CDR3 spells CASSPGLAGGYSGANVLTF. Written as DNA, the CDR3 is TGTGCCAGCAGCCCGGGACTAGCGGGGGGATACTCTGGGGCCAACGTCCTGACTTTC. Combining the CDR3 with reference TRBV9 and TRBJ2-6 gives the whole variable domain DSGVTQTPKHLITATGQRVTLRCSPRSGDLSVYWYQQSLDQGLQFLIQYYNGEERAKGNILERFSAQQFPDLHSELNLSSLELGDSALYFCASSPGLAGGYSGANVLTFGAGSRLTVL.